This TCR beta chain was recovered during a study of cytomegalovirus exposure and HLA in healthy donors. Study outcomes and limitations: In a later analysis, several top co-occurrence clusters appeared linked to parvovirus B19, influenza, CMV and Epstein-Barr virus. What TCR beta sequences reportedly achieved was accurate prediction of HLA-A and HLA-B alleles in most subjects.

PCR was performed using 60 Vbeta and 13 Jbeta primers. Profiling relied on immunoSEQ multiplex PCR, and the TCRdb table lists in-frame clones only, not all of them. The sample carries around 180,000 clones, about 80% recorded once. Germline CDR1 is PRHDT and CDR2 is FYEKMQ (reference sequence). The trim removed 5 bases at V and 6 bases at J, leaving 6 bases unmatched. The CDR3 sequence is 14 residues long. Turning to this clone: Its specificity is unknown.

Sequencing was performed on PBMCs. The V call is TRBV13, the J call TRBJ2-5; 10 bases are shared with TRBD1. This clonotype was obtained from a middle-aged woman in good health and CMV-seronegative. The CDR3 sequence: CASSMGQGLKTQYF. CDR3 DNA: TGTGCCAGCAGCATGGGACAGGGGTTGAAGACCCAGTACTTC.